The present T cell receptor (beta chain) was sequenced within a study of T cell repertoires in cytomegalovirus infection. As for the study in general: Recently identified HLA-C-restricted CMV epitopes were used, and well-studied HLA-B-restricted CMV epitopes were used as well. The study's findings and limits: Summed frequency of shared TCR beta families picked out CMV carriers who also had the relevant HLA. There were HLA-C-restricted CMV-specific TCR beta clonotypes dominating the ex vivo response.

TCRdb passed the reads through MiXCR, listing each CDR3 protein once. Of about 700,000 distinct CDR3 sequences in the sample, roughly 36% were seen once. Germline assignment: CDR1 LNHNV and CDR2 YYDKDF (reference sequence). CDR3 length equals 15 residues. V lost 3 bases and J lost 7; bases outside the gene matches: 6. A note on this clonotype: Its cognate antigen is unknown.

This TCR came from a human donor in good health (CMV status not recorded). Some clones in this sample may be carry-over from other donors' samples. The chain links TRBV15 to TRBJ1-2; 12 bases are shared with TRBD1. The starting material was cultured PBMCs, obtained from culture after CMV antigen stimulation. CDR3 loop: CATSRGDRGLGGYTF. For the CDR3, the DNA is TGTGCCACCAGCAGGGGGGACAGGGGGCTAGGTGGCTACACCTTC.